The clone carrying this TCR beta chain was seen a single time. This sample is drawn from a study of cytomegalovirus exposure and HLA in healthy donors. Study summary: Per a later analysis, the 666 first-cohort and under 150 validation repertoires shared one platform.

This CDR3 contains 16 residues. With V trimmed by 4 bases and J by 4 bases, 10 bases remained unmatched. Germline values: CDR1 MNHEY, CDR2 SVGAGI. Profiling relied on immunoSEQ multiplex PCR, and the TCRdb table lists in-frame clones only, not all of them. The table lists about 190,000 clones, 75% to 90% of them singletons. This sequence joins TRBV6-5 and TRBJ1-2, with TRBD1 matching over 9 bases. What was sequenced was PBMCs. The source is a man between 18 and 29 years old in good health and CMV-seropositive. The chain's CDR3 is CASSSLTGGGGYGYTF. Here the CDR3 DNA reads TGTGCCAGCAGTTCCCTCACAGGGGGCGGTGGCTATGGCTACACCTTC.